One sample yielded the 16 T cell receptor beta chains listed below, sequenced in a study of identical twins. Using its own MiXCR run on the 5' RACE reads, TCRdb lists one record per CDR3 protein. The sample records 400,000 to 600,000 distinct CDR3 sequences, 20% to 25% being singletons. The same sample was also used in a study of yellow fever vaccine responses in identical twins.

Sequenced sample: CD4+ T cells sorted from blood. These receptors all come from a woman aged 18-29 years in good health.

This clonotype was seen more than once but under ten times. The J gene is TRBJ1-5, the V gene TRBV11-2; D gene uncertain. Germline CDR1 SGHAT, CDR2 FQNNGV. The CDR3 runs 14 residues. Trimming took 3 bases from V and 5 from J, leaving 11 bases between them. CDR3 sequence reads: CASSLSGPDQPQHF. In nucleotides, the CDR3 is TGTGCCAGCAGCTTGTCGGGTCCAGATCAGCCCCAGCATTTT.

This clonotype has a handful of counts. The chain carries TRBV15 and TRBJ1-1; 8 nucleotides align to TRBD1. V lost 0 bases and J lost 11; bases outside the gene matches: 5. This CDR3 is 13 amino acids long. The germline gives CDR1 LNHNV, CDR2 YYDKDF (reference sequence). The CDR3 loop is CATSREIRDRAFF. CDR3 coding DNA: TGTGCCACCAGCAGAGAAATCCGGGACAGGGCTTTCTTT.

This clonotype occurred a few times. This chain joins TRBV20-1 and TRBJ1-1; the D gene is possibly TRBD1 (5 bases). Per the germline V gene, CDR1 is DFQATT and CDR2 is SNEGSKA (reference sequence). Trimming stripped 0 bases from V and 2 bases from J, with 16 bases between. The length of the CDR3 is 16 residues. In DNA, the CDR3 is TGCAGTGCTAGAGACCCGAACACAGGTCTTAACACTGAAGCTTTCTTT. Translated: CSARDPNTGLNTEAFF.

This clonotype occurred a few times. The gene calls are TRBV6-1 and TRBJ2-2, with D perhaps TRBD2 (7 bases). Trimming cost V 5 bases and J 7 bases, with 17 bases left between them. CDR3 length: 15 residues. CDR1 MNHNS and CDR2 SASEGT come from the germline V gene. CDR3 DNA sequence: TGTGCCAGCAGTACCCGGGGGGCCGTAAACGGGGAGCTGTTTTTT. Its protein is CASSTRGAVNGELFF.

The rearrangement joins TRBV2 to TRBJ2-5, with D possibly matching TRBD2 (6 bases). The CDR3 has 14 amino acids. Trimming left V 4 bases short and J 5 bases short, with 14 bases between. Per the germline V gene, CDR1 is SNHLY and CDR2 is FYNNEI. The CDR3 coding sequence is TGTGCCAGCAGTGCCCTGGGACTTGAGGAGACCCAGTACTTC. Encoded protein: CASSALGLEETQYF.

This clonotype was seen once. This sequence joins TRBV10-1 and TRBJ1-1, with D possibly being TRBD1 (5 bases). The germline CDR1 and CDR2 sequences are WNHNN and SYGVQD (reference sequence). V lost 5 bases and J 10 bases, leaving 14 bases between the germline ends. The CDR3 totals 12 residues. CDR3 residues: CASSPGTEVAFF. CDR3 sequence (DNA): TGCGCCAGCAGTCCCGGGACTGAGGTAGCTTTCTTT.

The CDR3 DNA sequence: TGTGCCAGCAGCGTCAGGGGCGAGAATCAGCCCCAGCATTTT. It translates to CASSVRGENQPQHF. The gene calls are TRBV12-3 or TRBV12-4 and TRBJ1-5; possible D gene TRBD1, 6 bases. V was pared by 6 bases and J by 4 bases, with 13 bases between. There are 14 residues in the CDR3.

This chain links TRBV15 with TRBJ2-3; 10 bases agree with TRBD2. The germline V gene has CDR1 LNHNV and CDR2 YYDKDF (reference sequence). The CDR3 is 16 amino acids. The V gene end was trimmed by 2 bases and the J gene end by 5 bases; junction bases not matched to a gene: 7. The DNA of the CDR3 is TGTGCCACCAGCAGAAACCCAGGACTAGCGGTAGATACGCAGTATTTT. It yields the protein CATSRNPGLAVDTQYF.

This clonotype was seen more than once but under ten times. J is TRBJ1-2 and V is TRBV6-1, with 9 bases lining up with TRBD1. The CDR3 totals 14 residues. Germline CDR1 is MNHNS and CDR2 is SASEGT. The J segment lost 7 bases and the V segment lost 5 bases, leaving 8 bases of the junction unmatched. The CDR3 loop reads CASSPIQGAGGYTF. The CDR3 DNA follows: TGTGCCAGCAGTCCCATACAGGGGGCAGGTGGCTACACCTTC.

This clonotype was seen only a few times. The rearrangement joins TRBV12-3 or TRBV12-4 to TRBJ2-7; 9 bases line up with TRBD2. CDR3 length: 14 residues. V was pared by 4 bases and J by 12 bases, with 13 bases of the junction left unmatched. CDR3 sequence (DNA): TGTGCCAGCAGTTACGGGGGTCTAGCGGGGACCTTGTACGTC. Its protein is CASSYGGLAGTLYV.

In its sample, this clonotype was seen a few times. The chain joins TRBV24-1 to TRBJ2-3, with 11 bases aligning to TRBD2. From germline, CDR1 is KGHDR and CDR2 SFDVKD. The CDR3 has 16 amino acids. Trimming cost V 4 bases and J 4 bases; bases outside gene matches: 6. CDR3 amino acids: CATSDRTSGGSDTQYF. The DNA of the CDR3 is TGTGCCACCAGTGACCGTACTAGCGGGGGTTCAGATACGCAGTATTTT.

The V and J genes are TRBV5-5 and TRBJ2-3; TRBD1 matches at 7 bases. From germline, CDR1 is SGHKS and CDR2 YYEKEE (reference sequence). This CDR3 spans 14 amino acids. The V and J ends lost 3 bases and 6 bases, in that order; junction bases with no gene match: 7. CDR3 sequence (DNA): TGTGCCAGCAGCTACCCCACAGGGGTGGATACGCAGTATTTT. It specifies CASSYPTGVDTQYF.

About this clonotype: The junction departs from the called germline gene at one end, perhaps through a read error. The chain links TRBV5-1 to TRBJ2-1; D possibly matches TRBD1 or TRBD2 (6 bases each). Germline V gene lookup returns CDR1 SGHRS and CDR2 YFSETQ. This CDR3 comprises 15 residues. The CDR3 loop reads CASSLEGGLSDRRPF. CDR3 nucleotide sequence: TGCGCCAGCAGCTTGGAAGGGGGGCTGAGCGATCGAAGGCCTTTC.

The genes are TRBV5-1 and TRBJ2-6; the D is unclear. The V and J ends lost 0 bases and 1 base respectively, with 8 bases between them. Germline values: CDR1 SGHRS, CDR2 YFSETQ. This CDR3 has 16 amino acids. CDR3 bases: TGCGCCAGCAGCTTGGGCTACATATCTGGGGCCAACGTCCTGACTTTC. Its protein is CASSLGYISGANVLTF.

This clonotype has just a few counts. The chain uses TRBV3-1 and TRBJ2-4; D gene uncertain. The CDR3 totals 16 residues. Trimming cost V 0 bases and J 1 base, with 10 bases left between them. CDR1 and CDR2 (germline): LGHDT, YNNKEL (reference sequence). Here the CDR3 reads CASSQEDGLAKNIQYF. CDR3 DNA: TGTGCCAGCAGCCAAGAGGACGGGCTTGCCAAAAACATTCAGTACTTC.

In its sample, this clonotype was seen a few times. CDR3 sequence (DNA): TGTGCCAGCAGTTCCCAACGGGGGCTGGCAGATACGCAGTATTTT. Its protein product is CASSSQRGLADTQYF. The chain combines TRBV12-3 or TRBV12-4 with TRBJ2-3, with D perhaps being TRBD1 or TRBD2 (6 bases each). The CDR3 covers 15 residues. V was clipped by 4 bases and J by 4 bases, with 15 bases between them.